Detailed here is one T cell receptor (beta chain). The data originate from a study of blood T cell repertoires in COVID-19. V shed 7 bases, J shed 2 bases, and the junction held 10 bases outside the gene matches. The CDR3 sequence is 14 residues long. CDR1 is SQVTM, CDR2 ANQGSEA, per germline. Clones were sequenced by immunoSEQ multiplex PCR, and TCRdb holds only the in-frame ones, with some missing. This table holds a few hundred thousand clones, 70% to 90% found once. The chain recombines TRBV29-1 with TRBJ2-7, with TRBD2 identical over 8 bases. The sequence derives from a woman aged 55-69 years with COVID-19, enrolled during active disease. Sequenced sample: peripheral blood. The CDR3 nucleotides read TGCAGCGCCACCCCGGGAGGGATAACCTACGAGCAGTACTTC. Translated, it gives CSATPGGITYEQYF.